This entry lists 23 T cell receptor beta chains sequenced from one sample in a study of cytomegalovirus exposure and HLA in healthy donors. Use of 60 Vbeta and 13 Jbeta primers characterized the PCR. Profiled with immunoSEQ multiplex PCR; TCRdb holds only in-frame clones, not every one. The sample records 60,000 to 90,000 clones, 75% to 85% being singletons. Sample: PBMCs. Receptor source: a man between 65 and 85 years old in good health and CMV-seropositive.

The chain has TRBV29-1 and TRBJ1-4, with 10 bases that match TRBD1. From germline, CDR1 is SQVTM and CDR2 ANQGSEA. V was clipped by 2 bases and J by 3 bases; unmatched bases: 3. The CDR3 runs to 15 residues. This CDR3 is CSVELGTGANEKLFF. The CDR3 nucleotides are TGCAGCGTTGAATTGGGGACAGGGGCTAATGAAAAACTGTTTTTT. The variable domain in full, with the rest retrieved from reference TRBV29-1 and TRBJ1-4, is SAVISQKPSRDICQRGTSLTIQCQVDSQVTMMFWYRQQPGQSLTLIATANQGSEATYESGFVIDKFPISRPNLTFSTLTVSNMSPEDSSIYLCSVELGTGANEKLFFGSGTQLSVL.

The CDR3 sequence: CASSQDEGGAYEQYF. DNA of the CDR3: TGCGCCAGCAGCCAAGATGAGGGAGGGGCCTACGAGCAGTACTTC. The V gene is TRBV4-1, the J gene TRBJ2-5; TRBD2 aligns across 7 bases. TRBJ2-7 explains the end of the DNA better; the J call may be wrong. Germline assignment: CDR1 MGHRA and CDR2 YSYEKL. This CDR3 spans 15 amino acids.

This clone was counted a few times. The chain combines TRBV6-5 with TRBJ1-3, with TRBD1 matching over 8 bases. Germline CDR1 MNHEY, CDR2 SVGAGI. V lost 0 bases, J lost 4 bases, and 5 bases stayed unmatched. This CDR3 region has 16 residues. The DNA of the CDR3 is TGTGCCAGCAGTTACTCCGACAGGGGAGGAGGAAACACCATATATTTT. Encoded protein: CASSYSDRGGGNTIYF.

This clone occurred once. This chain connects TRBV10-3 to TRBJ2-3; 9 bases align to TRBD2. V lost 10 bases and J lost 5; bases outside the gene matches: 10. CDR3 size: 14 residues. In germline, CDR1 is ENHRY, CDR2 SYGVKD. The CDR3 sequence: CATVPGLAGDTQYF. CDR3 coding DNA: TGTGCCACGGTACCGGGACTAGCAGGAGATACGCAGTATTTT.

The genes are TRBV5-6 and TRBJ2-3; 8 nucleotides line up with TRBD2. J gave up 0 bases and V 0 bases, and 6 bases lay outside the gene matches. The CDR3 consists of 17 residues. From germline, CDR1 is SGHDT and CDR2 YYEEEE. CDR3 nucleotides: TGTGCCAGCAGCTTGGTTCTAGCGGGCCTTAGCACAGATACGCAGTATTTT. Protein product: CASSLVLAGLSTDTQYF.

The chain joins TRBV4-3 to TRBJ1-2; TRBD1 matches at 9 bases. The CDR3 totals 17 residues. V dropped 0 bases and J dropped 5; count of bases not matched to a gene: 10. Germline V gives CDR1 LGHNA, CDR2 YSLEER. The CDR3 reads CASSQELTQGAGYGYTF. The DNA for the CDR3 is TGCGCCAGCAGCCAAGAGTTGACACAGGGGGCCGGGTATGGCTACACCTTC.

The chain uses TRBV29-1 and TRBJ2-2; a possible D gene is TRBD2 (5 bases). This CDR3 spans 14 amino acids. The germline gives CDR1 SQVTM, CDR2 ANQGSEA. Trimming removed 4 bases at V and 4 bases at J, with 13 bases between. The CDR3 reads CSVVASLSTGELFF. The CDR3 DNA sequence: TGCAGCGTTGTGGCTAGCCTCAGCACCGGGGAGCTGTTTTTT.

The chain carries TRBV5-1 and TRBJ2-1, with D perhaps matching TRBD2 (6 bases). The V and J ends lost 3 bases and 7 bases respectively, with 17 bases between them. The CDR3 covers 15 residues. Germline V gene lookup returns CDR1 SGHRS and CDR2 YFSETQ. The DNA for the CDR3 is TGCGCCAGCAGCTCCTTCGGGACTGGGTCGAATGAGCAGTTCTTC. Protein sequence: CASSSFGTGSNEQFF.

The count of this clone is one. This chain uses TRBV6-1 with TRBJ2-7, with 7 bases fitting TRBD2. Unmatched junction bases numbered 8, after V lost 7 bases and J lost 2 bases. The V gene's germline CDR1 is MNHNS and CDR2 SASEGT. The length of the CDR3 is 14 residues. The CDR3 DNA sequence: TGTGCCAGCAAATTCAAAGCGGGACCCTACGAGCAGTACTTC. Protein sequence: CASKFKAGPYEQYF.

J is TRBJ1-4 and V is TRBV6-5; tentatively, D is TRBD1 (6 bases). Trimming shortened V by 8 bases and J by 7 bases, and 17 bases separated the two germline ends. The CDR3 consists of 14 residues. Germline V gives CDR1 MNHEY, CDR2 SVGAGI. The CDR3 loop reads CASFAGGPGEKLFF. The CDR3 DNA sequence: TGTGCCAGCTTCGCCGGGGGGCCGGGTGAAAAACTGTTTTTT.

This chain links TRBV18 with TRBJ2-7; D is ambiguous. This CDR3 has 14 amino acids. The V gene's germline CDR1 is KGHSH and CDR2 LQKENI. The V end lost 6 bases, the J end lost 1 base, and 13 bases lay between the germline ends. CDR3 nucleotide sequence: TGTGCCAGCTCTCCGGCGGATGCGTCCTACGAGCAGTACTTC. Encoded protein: CASSPADASYEQYF.

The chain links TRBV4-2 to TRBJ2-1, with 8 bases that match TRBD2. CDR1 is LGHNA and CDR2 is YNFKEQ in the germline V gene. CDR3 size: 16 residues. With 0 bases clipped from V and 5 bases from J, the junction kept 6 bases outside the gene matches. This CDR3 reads CASSQDLSGGNNEQFF. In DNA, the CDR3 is TGTGCCAGCAGCCAAGATCTCAGCGGGGGTAACAATGAGCAGTTCTTC.

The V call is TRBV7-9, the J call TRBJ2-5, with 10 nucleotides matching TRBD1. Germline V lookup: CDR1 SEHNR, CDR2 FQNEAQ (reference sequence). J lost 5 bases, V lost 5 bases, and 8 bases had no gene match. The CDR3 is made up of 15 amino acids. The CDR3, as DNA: TGTGCCAGCAGCCCCGAGGGGACAGGGGTCGAGACCCAGTACTTC. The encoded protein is CASSPEGTGVETQYF.

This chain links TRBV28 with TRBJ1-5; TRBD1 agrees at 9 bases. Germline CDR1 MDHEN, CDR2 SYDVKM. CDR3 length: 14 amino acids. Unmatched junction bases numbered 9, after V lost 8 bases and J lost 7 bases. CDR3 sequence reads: CASSQQTGGQPQHF. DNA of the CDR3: TGTGCCAGCTCCCAGCAGACAGGGGGACAGCCCCAGCATTTT.

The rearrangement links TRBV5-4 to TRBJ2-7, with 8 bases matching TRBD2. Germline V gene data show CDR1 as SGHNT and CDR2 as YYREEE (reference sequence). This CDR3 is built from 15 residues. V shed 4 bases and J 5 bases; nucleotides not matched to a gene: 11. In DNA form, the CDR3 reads TGTGCCAGCAGCCGGGGGGGCGGGAGAGCGGACGAGCAGTACTTC. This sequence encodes CASSRGGGRADEQYF.

The CDR3, as DNA: TGCAGCGGCCGAACGGGGGAAAAACTGTTTTTT. Residues: CSGRTGEKLFF. The chain recombines TRBV29-1 with TRBJ1-4; no definite D call. V gave up 7 bases and J gave up 8 bases, with 11 bases separating them. Germline V gives CDR1 SQVTM, CDR2 ANQGSEA. The length of the CDR3 is 11 residues.

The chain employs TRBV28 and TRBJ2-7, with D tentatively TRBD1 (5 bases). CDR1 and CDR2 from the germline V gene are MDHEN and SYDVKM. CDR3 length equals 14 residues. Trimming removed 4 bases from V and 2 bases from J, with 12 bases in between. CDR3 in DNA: TGTGCCAGCAGTTCCCCCGACAGACCCTACGAGCAGTACTTC. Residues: CASSSPDRPYEQYF.

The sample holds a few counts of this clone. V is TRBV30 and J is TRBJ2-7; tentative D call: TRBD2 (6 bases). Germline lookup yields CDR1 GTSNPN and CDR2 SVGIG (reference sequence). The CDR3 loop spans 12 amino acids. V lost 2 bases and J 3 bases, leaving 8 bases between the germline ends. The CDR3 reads CAWSRSGYEQYF. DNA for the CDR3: TGTGCCTGGAGTCGTAGCGGCTACGAGCAGTACTTC.

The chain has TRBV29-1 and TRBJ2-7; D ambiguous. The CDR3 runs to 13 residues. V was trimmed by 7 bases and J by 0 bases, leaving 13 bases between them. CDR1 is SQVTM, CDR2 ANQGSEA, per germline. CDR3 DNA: TGCAGCGCTGCCCCGGAGAGCTCCTACGAGCAGTACTTC. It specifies CSAAPESSYEQYF.

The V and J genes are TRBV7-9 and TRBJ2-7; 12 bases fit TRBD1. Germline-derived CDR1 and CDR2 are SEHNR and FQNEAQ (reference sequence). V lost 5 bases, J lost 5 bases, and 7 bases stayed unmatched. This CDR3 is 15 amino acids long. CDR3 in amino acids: CASSNSGTGGNEQYF. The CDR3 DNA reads TGTGCCAGCAGCAACTCCGGGACAGGGGGCAACGAGCAGTACTTC.

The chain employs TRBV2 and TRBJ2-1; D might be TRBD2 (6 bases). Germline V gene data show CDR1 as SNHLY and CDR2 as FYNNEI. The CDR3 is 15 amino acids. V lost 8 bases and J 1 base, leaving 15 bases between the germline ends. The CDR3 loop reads CASLPVGGSYNEQFF. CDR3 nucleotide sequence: TGTGCCAGCCTTCCTGTGGGGGGTTCCTACAATGAGCAGTTCTTC.

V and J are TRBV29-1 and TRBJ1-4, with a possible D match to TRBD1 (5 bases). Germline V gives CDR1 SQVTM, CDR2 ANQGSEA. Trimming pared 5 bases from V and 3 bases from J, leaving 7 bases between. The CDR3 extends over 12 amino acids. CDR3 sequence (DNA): TGCAGCGTTCAGGGTTCTAATGAAAAACTGTTTTTT. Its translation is CSVQGSNEKLFF.

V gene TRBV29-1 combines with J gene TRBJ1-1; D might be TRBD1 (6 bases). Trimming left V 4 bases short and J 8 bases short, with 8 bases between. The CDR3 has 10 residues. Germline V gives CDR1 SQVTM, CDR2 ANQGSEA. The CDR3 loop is CSVAGTEAFF. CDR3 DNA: TGCAGCGTTGCCGGGACAGAAGCTTTCTTT.